Listed below are T cell receptor beta chains from one sample, sequenced in a study of T cells after yellow fever vaccination. TCRdb fed the 5' RACE reads into MiXCR, producing one record per CDR3 protein. The table shows 500,000 to 650,000 distinct CDR3 sequences, with less than 20% occurring only once. This specimen was PBMCs, taken about 5 days after the first yellow fever vaccination. These receptors originate from a young man who received the YFV17D yellow fever vaccine. Each CDR3 is given with its conserved first and last residue. Fields, in order: J gene, clone size, V gene, D gene, CDR3 DNA, CDR3 protein. A D gene is named only where the DNA matches it firmly. Expanded clones are given a class, and other clones once, few, many or no size at all.

TRBJ1-1,few,TRBV6-5,NA,TGTGCCAGCAGTTCTACGAGGAACACTGAAGCTTTCTTT,CASSSTRNTEAFF
TRBJ2-3,few,TRBV7-9,NA,TGTGCCAGCAGTCACAGATGGCAGGGACCAGATACGCAGTATTTT,CASSHRWQGPDTQYF
TRBJ2-5,NA,TRBV7-2,NA,TGTGCCAGCAGCTTAAGGGAGATTGAGACCCAGTACTTC,CASSLREIETQYF
TRBJ2-5,few,TRBV6-2/TRBV6-3,NA,TGTGCCAGCAGAGGCCATACCCTTTCGGAGACCCAGTACTTC,CASRGHTLSETQYF
TRBJ2-3,NA,TRBV6-4,TRBD1,TGTGCCAGCAGTGACTGGCCCGGGACAGATTATAGCACAGATACGCAGTATTTT,CASSDWPGTDYSTDTQYF
TRBJ1-1,NA,TRBV18,NA,TGTGCCAGCTCATCTAGTCGAATAAAGGGAGGGACTGAAGCTTTCTTT,CASSSSRIKGGTEAFF
TRBJ1-4,NA,TRBV2,NA,TGTGCCTTAACACTGGACGGACCTAATGAAAAACTGTTTTTT,CALTLDGPNEKLFF
TRBJ1-3,many,TRBV3-1,NA,TGTGCCAGCAGCCTTGAGAGCTTCTCTGGAAACACCATATATTTT,CASSLESFSGNTIYF
TRBJ1-1,few,TRBV5-6,NA,TGTGCCAGCAGCGTGAGCCCCCTGGGTACTGAAGCTTTCTTT,CASSVSPLGTEAFF
TRBJ1-1,NA,TRBV7-9,NA,TGTGCCAGCCGAGGGGCTTTCGCTGAAGCTTTCTTT,CASRGAFAEAFF
TRBJ2-1,few,TRBV14,NA,TGTGCCAGCAGCCAAGACGTCTTCTACAATGAGCAGTTCTTC,CASSQDVFYNEQFF
TRBJ1-5,many,TRBV11-2,NA,TGTGCCAGCAGCACAGGGTATAGCAATCAGCCCCAGCATTTT,CASSTGYSNQPQHF
TRBJ2-5,NA,TRBV21-1,NA,TGTGCCAGCAGCCCCCGGACAGGGGAGGAGGAGACCCAGTACTTC,CASSPRTGEEETQYF